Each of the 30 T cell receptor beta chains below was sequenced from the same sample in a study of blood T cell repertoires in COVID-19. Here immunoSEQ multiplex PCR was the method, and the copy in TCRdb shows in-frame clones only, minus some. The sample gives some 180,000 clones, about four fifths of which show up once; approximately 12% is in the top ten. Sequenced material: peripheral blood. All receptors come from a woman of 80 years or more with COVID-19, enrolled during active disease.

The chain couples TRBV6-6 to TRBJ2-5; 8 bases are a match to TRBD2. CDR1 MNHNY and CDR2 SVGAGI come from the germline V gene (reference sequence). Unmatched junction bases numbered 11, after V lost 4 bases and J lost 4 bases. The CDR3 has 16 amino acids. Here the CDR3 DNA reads TGTGCCAGCAGTTCTGAGGACGGGGGGGCCGGAGAGACCCAGTACTTC. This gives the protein CASSSEDGGAGETQYF.

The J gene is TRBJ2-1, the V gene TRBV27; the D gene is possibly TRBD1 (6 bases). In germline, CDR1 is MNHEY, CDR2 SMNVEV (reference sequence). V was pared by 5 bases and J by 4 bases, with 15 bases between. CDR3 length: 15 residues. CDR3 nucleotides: TGTGCCAGCAGTCCACCTCCGGGACAATACAATGAGCAGTTCTTC. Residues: CASSPPPGQYNEQFF.

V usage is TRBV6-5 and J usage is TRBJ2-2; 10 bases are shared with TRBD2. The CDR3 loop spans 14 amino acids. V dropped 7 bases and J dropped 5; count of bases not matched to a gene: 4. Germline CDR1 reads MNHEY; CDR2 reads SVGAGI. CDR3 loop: CASIPSGSTGELFF. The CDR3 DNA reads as TGTGCCAGCATTCCTAGCGGGAGTACCGGGGAGCTGTTTTTT.

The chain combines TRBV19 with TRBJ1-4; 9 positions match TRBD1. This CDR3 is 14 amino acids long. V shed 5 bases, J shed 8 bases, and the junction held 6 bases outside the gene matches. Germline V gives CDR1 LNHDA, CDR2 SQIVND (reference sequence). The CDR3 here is CASSADRGREKLFF. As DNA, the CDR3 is TGTGCCAGTAGTGCGGACAGGGGCCGGGAAAAACTGTTTTTT.

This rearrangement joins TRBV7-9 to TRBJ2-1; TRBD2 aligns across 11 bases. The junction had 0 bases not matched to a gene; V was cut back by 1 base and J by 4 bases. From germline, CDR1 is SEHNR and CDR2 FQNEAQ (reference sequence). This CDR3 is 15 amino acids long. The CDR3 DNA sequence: TGTGCCAGCAGCTTAGTAGCGGGAGGGTACAATGAGCAGTTCTTC. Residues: CASSLVAGGYNEQFF.

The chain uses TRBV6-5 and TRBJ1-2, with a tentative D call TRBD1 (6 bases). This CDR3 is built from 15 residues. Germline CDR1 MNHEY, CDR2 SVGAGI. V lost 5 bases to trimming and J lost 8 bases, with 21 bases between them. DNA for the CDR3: TGTGCCAGCAGTCAAAACGACAGGTCCCTGAGGGGCTACACCTTC. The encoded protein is CASSQNDRSLRGYTF.

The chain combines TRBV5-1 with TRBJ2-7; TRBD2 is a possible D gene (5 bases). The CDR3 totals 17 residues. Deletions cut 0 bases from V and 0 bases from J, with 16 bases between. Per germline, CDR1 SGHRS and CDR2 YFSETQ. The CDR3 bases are TGCGCCAGCAGCTTGGGATCAGGAGGCGGAAGCTCCTACGAGCAGTACTTC. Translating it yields CASSLGSGGGSSYEQYF.

CDR3 sequence: CASSPEVSGRYLYNEQFF. In DNA, the CDR3 is TGTGCCAGCAGCCCAGAGGTGAGCGGGAGGTACCTCTACAATGAGCAGTTCTTC. J is TRBJ2-1 and V is TRBV7-2; 9 bases fit TRBD2. Germline values: CDR1 SGHTA, CDR2 FQGNSA. This CDR3 contains 18 residues. V lost 5 bases, J lost 3 bases, and 14 bases stayed unmatched.

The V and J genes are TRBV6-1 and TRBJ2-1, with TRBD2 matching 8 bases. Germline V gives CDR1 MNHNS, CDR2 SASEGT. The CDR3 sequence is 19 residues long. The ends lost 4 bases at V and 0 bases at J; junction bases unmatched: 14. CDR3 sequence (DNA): TGTGCCAGCAGTGCCCGAAGACGGGGGGGAAAGTACTCCTACAATGAGCAGTTCTTC. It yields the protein CASSARRRGGKYSYNEQFF.

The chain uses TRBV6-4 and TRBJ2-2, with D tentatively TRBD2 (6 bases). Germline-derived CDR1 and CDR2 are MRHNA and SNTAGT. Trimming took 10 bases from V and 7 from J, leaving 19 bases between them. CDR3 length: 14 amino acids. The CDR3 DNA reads TGTGCCACCACACTACCGGGGGTAGGCGGGGAGCTGTTTTTT. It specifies CATTLPGVGGELFF.

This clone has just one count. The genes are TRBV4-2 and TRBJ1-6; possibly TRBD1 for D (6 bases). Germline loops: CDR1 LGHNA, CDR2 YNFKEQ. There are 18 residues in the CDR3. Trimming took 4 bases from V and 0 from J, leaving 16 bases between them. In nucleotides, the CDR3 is TGTGCCAGCAGCCCCCAGGACAGCCAAGACTCCTATAATTCACCCCTCCACTTT. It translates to CASSPQDSQDSYNSPLHF.

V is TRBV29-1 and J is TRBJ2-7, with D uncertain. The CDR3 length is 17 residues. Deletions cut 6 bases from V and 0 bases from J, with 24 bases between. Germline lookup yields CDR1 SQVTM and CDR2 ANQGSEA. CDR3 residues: CSVSLEIGSHGSYEQYF. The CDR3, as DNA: TGCAGCGTATCCCTCGAGATCGGGTCCCATGGCTCCTACGAGCAGTACTTC.

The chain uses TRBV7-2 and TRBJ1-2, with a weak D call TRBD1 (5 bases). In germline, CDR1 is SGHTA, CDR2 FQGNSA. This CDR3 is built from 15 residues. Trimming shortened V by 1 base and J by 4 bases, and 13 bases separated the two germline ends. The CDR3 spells CASSLGGGLGYGYTF. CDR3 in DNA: TGTGCCAGCAGCTTAGGGGGGGGATTGGGCTATGGCTACACCTTC.

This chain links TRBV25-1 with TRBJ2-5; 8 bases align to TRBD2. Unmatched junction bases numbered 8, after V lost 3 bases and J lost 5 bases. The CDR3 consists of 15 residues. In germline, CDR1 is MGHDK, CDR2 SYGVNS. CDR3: CASSDLGTRRETQYF. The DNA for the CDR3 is TGTGCCAGCAGTGACCTCGGGACTAGACGTGAGACCCAGTACTTC.

CDR3 nucleotide sequence: TGTGCCAGCAGCCAGTTCTACAATCAGCCCCAGCATTTT. This translates into CASSQFYNQPQHF. The chain couples TRBV14 to TRBJ1-5, with D unclear. CDR3 length: 13 amino acids. Looked up from germline, CDR1 is SGHDN and CDR2 is FVKESK. Trimming removed 3 bases at V and 3 bases at J, with 6 bases between.

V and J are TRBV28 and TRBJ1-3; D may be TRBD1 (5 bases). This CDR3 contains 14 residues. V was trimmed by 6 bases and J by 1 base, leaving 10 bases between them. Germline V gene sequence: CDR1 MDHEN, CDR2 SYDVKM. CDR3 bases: TGTGCCAGCAGGGCAGGGTGGTCTGGAAACACCATATATTTT. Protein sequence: CASRAGWSGNTIYF.

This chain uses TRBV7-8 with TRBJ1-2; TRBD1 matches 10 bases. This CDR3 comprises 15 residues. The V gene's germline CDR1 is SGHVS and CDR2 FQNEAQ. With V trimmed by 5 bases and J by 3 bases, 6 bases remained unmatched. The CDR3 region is CASSDRDRGDYGYTF. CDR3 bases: TGTGCCAGCAGCGACCGGGACAGGGGCGACTATGGCTACACCTTC.

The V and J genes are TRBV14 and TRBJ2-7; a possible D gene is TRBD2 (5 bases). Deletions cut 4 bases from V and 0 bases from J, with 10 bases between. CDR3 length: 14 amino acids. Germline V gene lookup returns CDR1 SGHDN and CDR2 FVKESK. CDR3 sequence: CASSPMTNSYEQYF. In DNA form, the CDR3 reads TGTGCCAGCAGCCCGATGACTAACTCCTACGAGCAGTACTTC.

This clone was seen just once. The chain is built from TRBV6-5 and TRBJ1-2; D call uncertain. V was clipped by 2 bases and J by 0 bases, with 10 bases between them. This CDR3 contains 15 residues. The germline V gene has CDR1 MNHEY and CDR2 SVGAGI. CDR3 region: CASSYLAGSNYGYTF. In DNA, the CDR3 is TGTGCCAGCAGTTACCTGGCAGGATCTAACTATGGCTACACCTTC.

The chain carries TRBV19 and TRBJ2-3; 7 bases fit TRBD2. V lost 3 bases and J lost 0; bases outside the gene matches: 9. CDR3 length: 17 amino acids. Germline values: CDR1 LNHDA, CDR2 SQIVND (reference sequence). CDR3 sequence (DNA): TGTGCCAGTAGTATTCGGCTAGCGGCCCACAGCACAGATACGCAGTATTTT. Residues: CASSIRLAAHSTDTQYF.

The CDR3 is CASSLAGGNQPQHF. DNA of the CDR3: TGTGCCAGCAGCTTAGCAGGGGGCAATCAGCCCCAGCATTTT. The chain employs TRBV11-3 and TRBJ1-5, with D possibly being TRBD1 (6 bases). CDR1 and CDR2 (germline): SGHNT, YENEEA. V was shortened by 1 base and J by 2 bases, with 6 bases between the two germline ends. The CDR3 contains 14 residues.

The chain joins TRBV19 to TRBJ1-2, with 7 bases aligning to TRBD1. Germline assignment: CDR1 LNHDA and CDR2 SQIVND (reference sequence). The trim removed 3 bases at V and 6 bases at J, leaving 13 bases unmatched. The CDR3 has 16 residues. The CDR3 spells CASSIPKPQGTDGYTF. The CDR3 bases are TGTGCCAGTAGTATCCCGAAACCCCAGGGGACAGATGGCTACACCTTC.

The DNA of the CDR3 is TGTGCCAGCAGCCAAGATCCGGCTAGCGGGAGAGGCAATGAGCAGTTCTTC. This codes for CASSQDPASGRGNEQFF. The chain recombines TRBV4-2 with TRBJ2-1, with TRBD2 matching over 10 bases. V lost 0 bases, J lost 6 bases, and 8 bases stayed unmatched. The germline V gene has CDR1 LGHNA and CDR2 YNFKEQ. This CDR3 region has 17 residues.

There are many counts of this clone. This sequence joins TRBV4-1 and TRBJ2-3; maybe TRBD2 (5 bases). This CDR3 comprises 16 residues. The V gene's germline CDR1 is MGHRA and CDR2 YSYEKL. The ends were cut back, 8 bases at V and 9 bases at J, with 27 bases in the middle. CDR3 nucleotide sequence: TGCGCCAGCGCTCAACGGGCATTTGGGGAGATGTACACGCAGTATTTT. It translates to CASAQRAFGEMYTQYF.

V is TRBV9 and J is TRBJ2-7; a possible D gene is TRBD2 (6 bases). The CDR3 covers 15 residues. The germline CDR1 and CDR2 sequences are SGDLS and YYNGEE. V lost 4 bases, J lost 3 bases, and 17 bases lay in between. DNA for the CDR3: TGTGCCAGCAGCTCAGGAGGTAGCGGAGGCTACGAGCAGTACTTC. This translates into CASSSGGSGGYEQYF.

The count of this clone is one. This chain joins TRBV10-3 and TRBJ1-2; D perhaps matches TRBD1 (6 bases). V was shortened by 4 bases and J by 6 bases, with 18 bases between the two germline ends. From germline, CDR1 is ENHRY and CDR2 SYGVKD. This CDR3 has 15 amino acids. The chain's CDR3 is CAISARDNLGHGYTF. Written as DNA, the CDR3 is TGTGCCATCAGTGCAAGGGACAATTTGGGCCATGGCTACACCTTC.

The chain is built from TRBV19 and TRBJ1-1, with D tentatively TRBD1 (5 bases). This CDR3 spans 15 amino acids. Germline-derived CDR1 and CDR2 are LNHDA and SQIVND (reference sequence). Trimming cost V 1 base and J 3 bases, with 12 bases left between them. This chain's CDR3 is CASSIVGHPDTEAFF. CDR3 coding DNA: TGTGCCAGTAGTATAGTGGGGCACCCCGACACTGAAGCTTTCTTT.

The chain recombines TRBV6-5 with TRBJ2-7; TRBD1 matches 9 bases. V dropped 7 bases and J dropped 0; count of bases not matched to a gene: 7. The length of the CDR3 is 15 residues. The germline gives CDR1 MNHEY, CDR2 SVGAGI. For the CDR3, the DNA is TGTGCCAGCAATACCGGGACAGGGCTCTCCTACGAGCAGTACTTC. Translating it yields CASNTGTGLSYEQYF.

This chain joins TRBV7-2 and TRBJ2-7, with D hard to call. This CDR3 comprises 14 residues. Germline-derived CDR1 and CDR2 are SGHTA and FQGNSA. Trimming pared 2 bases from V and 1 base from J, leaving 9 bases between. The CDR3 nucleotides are TGTGCCAGCAGCTTAAGTCAACTTTCCTACGAGCAGTACTTC. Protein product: CASSLSQLSYEQYF.

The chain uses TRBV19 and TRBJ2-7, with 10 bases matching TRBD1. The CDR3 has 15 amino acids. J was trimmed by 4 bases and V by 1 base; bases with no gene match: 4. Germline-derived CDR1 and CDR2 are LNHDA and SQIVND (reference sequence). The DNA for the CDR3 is TGTGCCAGTAGTATAGTACTGGACAGGGGGTACGAGCAGTACTTC. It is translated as CASSIVLDRGYEQYF.